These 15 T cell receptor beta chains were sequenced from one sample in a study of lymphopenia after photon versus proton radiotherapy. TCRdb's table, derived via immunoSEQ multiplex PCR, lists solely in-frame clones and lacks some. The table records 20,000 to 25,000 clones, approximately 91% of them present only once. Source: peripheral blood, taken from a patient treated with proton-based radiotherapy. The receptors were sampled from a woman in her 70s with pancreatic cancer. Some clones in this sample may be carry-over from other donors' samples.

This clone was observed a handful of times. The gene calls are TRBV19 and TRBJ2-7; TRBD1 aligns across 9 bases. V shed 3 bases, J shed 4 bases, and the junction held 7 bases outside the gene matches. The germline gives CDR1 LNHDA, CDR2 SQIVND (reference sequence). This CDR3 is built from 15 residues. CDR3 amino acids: CASSMRRDRDYEQYF. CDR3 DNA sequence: TGTGCCAGTAGTATGCGCCGGGACAGGGATTACGAGCAGTACTTC.

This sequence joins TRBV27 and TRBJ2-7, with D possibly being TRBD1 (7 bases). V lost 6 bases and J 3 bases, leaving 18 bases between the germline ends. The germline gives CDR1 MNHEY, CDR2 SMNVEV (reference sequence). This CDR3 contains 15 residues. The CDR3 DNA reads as TGTGCCAGCAGCCAAACAGGGGACTCCCTCTACGAGCAGTACTTC. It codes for CASSQTGDSLYEQYF.

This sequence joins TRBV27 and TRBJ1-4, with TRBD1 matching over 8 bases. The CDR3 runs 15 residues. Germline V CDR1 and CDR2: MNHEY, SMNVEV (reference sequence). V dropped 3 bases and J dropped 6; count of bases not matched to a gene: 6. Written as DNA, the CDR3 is TGTGCCAGCAGTTTGGGACAGGCAATCGATGAAAAACTGTTTTTT. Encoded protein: CASSLGQAIDEKLFF.

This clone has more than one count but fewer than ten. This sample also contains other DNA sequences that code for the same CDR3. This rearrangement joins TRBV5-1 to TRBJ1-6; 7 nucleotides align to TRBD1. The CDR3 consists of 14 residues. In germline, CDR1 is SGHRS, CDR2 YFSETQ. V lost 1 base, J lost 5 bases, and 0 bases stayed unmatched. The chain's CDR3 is CASSLQGDNSPLHF. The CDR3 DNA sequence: TGCGCCAGCAGCTTGCAGGGGGATAATTCACCCCTCCACTTT.

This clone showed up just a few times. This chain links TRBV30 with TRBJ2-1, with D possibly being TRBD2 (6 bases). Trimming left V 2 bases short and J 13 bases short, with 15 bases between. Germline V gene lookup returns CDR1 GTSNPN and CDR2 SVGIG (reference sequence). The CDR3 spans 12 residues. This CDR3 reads CAWSFATSYQFF. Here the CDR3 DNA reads TGTGCCTGGAGTTTCGCAACTAGCTACCAGTTCTTC.

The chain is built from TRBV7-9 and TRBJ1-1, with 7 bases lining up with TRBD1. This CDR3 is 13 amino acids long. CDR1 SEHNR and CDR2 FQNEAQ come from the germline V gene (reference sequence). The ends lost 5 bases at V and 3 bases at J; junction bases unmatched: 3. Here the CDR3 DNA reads TGTGCCAGCAGCCCTCAGGGGGACACTGAAGCTTTCTTT. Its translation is CASSPQGDTEAFF. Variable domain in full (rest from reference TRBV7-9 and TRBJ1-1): DTGVSQNPRHKITKRGQNVTFRCDPISEHNRLYWYRQTLGQGPEFLTYFQNEAQLEKSRLLSDRFSAERPKGSFSTLEIQRTEQGDSAMYLCASSPQGDTEAFFGQGTRLTVV.

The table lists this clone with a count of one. The CDR3 region is CASSFWSDRQETQYF. The DNA of the CDR3 is TGTGCCAGCAGTTTCTGGTCGGACAGACAAGAGACCCAGTACTTC. The chain uses TRBV27 and TRBJ2-5; possibly TRBD1 for D (6 bases). The CDR3 is 15 amino acids. Germline V lookup: CDR1 MNHEY, CDR2 SMNVEV (reference sequence). The V end lost 3 bases, the J end lost 2 bases, and 13 bases lay between the germline ends.

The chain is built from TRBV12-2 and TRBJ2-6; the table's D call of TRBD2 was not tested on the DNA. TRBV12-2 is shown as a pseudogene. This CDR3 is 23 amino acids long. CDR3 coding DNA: TGTGCAAGTCGCGACCTGAAGACTCCACACAAAGTCGCCACACAAAGTCGGGCCAACGTCCTGACTTTC. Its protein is CASRDLKTPHKVATQSRANVLTF.

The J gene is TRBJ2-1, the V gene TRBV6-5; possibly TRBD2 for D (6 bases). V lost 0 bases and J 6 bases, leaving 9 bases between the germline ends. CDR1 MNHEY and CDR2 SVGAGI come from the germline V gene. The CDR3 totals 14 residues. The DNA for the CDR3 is TGTGCCAGCAGTTACTCAACGGGGGTCAATGAGCAGTTCTTC. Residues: CASSYSTGVNEQFF.

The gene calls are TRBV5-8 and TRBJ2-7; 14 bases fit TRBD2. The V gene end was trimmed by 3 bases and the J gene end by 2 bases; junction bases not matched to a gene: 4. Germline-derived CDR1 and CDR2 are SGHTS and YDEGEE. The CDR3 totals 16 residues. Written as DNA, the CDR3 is TGTGCCAGCAGCTCAGGACTAGCGGGAGGCCCCTACGAGCAGTACTTC. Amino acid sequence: CASSSGLAGGPYEQYF. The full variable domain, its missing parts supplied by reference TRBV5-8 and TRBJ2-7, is EAGVTQSPTHLIKTRGQQATLRCSPISGHTSVYWYQQALGLGLQFLLWYDEGEERNRGNFPPRFSGRQFPNYSSELNVNALELEDSALYLCASSSGLAGGPYEQYFGPGTRLTVT.

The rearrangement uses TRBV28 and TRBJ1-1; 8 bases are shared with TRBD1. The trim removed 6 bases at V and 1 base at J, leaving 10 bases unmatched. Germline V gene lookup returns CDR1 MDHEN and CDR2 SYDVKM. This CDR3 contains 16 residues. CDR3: CASRLQGEIRNTEAFF. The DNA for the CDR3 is TGTGCCAGCAGATTACAGGGGGAGATACGGAACACTGAAGCTTTCTTT.

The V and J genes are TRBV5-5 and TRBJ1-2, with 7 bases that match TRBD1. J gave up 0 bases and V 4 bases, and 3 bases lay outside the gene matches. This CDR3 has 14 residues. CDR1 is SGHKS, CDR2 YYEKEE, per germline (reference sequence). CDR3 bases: TGTGCCAGCAGCGTCGACAGGGCTAACTATGGCTACACCTTC. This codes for CASSVDRANYGYTF.

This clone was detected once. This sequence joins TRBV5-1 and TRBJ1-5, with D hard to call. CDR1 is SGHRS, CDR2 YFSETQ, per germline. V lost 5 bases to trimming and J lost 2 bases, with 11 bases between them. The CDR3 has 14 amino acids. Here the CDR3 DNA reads TGCGCCAGCAGGGAGGGTTTGGGCAATCAGCCCCAGCATTTT. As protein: CASREGLGNQPQHF.

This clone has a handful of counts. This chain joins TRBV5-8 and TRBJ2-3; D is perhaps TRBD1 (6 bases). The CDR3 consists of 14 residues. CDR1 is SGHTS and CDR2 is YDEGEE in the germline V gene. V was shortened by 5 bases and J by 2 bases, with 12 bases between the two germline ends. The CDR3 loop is CASSRDTSTDTQYF. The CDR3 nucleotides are TGTGCCAGCAGTCGGGACACCTCCACAGATACGCAGTATTTT.

CDR3 in DNA: TGTGCCTGGAGAGGCAGCTCTTATGGCTACACCTTC. It yields the protein CAWRGSSYGYTF. This chain connects TRBV30 to TRBJ1-2; D is unresolved. The V end was cut by 3 bases, the J end by 5 bases, with 10 bases between. The CDR3 sequence is 12 residues long. Germline V gene data show CDR1 as GTSNPN and CDR2 as SVGIG (reference sequence).